Sequencing of this TCR beta chain was carried out in a study of T cell responses to AZD1222 COVID-19 vaccine. This clone is a singleton in its sample. Assay used: immunoSEQ multiplex PCR; TCRdb lists only in-frame clones, some missing. The sample lists approximately 50,000 clones; roughly 80% were seen once. This clonotype was obtained from an adult in good health. The material was peripheral blood, obtained on day 0 of AZD1222 vaccination.

The CDR3 coding sequence is TGTGCCATCAGTGATAGTGACCTTACCTATGGCTACACCTTC. It yields the protein CAISDSDLTYGYTF. V gene TRBV10-3 combines with J gene TRBJ1-2, with D uncertain. Trimming removed 3 bases from V and 4 bases from J, with 12 bases in between. Germline CDR1 is ENHRY and CDR2 is SYGVKD. The CDR3 spans 14 residues.